Listed below are T cell receptor beta chains from one sample, sequenced in a study of T cells in Graves' hyperthyroidism and ophthalmopathy. TCRdb processed the multiplex PCR reads anew with MiXCR; each CDR3 protein has one entry. The sample yields a few hundred thousand distinct CDR3 sequences, more than 20% seen once. The sample comprised blood. These receptors all come from a man aged 50 to 60 with Graves' hyperthyroidism. Both conserved end residues are part of each CDR3. A D gene is named only where the DNA matches it firmly. Size is omitted from some rows. Given values are once, few, many or a class for expanded clones.

j_call d_call v_call clone_size cdr3_nt cdr3_aa
TRBJ2-1 . TRBV20-1 few TGCAGTGCCCCCGGACTCCTTCTAGGCGATGAGCAGTTCTTC CSAPGLLLGDEQFF
TRBJ1-2 . TRBV11-3 many TGTGCCAGCAGCTTGGATTTTGCGGGTGGCTACACCTTC CASSLDFAGGYTF
TRBJ2-6 . TRBV9 . TGTGCCAGCAGCGTAGGTTTCGGGGGTGCAGGGGCCAACGTCCTGACTTTC CASSVGFGGAGANVLTF
TRBJ2-1 TRBD2 TRBV18 . TGTGCCAGCTCACCCGGACTAGCGGGAGTTAATAAGCAGTTCTTC CASSPGLAGVNKQFF
TRBJ2-3 . TRBV9 few TGTGCCAGCAGCGGGGAGGGGGGGCAGGGCACAGATACGCAGTATTTT CASSGEGGQGTDTQYF
TRBJ2-7 . TRBV10-3 few TGTGCCATCTCGGTCGGGGGCCATTACGAGCAGTACTTC CAISVGGHYEQYF
TRBJ2-7 TRBD2 TRBV7-9 many TGTGCCAGCAGCCCTACGGGACTAGCGGTCTACGAGCAGTACTTC CASSPTGLAVYEQYF
TRBJ2-3 TRBD1 TRBV20-1 . TGCAGTGCTAGCGGGACAGGGTTTACAGATACGCAGTATTTT CSASGTGFTDTQYF
TRBJ2-7 TRBD1 TRBV6-1 many TGTGCCAGCAGGAATACAGGGGGCCCATCCTACGAGCAGTACTTC CASRNTGGPSYEQYF
TRBJ2-7 . TRBV5-1 once TGCGCCAGCAAGGTTCTTTTGGGTCCCCACGAGCAGTACTTC CASKVLLGPHEQYF
TRBJ2-1 . TRBV27 many TGTGCCAGCAGTGTAACAGGTAGCTCCTACAATGAGCAGTTCTTC CASSVTGSSYNEQFF
TRBJ1-2 . TRBV20-1 . TGCAGTGCCCTCATGGTGGAGAACTATGGCTACACCTTC CSALMVENYGYTF
TRBJ2-6 . TRBV7-9 few TGTGCCAGCAGCTCTCAGGTCTCTGGGGCCAACGTCCTGACTTTC CASSSQVSGANVLTF
TRBJ2-3 . TRBV10-2 . TGCGCCAGCAGGACGAGGGCCGTGGATACGCAGTATTTT CASRTRAVDTQYF
TRBJ2-1 TRBD1 TRBV29-1 . TGCAGCGTTGTAGGGGGCGAAGTCGATGAGCAGTTCTTC CSVVGGEVDEQFF
TRBJ2-3 TRBD1 TRBV9 few TGTGCCAGCAGCCCCGCGGACAGGGGAACCAGCACAGATACGCAGTATTTT CASSPADRGTSTDTQYF
TRBJ1-5 . TRBV12-5 . TGTGCTAGTGGTTATGGGGTCGGTCAGCCCCAGCATTTT CASGYGVGQPQHF
TRBJ2-3 TRBD2 TRBV27 few TGTGCCAGCAGTCTCAACCACCCTAGCGGGAGAGAAGATACGCAGTATTTT CASSLNHPSGREDTQYF
TRBJ2-3 TRBD2 TRBV27 . TGTGCCAGCAGTTTGGGACTAGGAGGAGATACGCAGTATTTT CASSLGLGGDTQYF
TRBJ1-1 TRBD1 TRBV13 many TGTGCCAGCAGCCCCTGGGACAGGGGCAGGAACACTGAAGCTTTCTTT CASSPWDRGRNTEAFF
TRBJ1-3 . TRBV11-3 . TGTGCCAGCAGCCCCCTAGGAGCCGGAGGATACACCATATATTTT CASSPLGAGGYTIYF
TRBJ2-3 . TRBV5-5 many TGTGCCAGCAGCCAAGGACAGCGCACAGATACGCAGTATTTT CASSQGQRTDTQYF
TRBJ2-1 . TRBV29-1 . TGCAGCGTTGAAGGACTCGTTTACAATGAGCAGTTCTTC CSVEGLVYNEQFF
TRBJ1-2 . TRBV5-1 few TGCGCCAGCCGCCCCTCGGGAGGTCAGATCTATGGCTACACCTTC CASRPSGGQIYGYTF
TRBJ2-1 TRBD2 TRBV7-6 few TGTGCCAGCAGCTTATTCCCGGGCGGGAGTTGGGGCAATGAGCAGTTCTTC CASSLFPGGSWGNEQFF
TRBJ2-5 . TRBV20-1 . TGCAGTGCTAACCTCGTCGGGGAGACCCAGTACTTC CSANLVGETQYF
TRBJ2-2 TRBD2 TRBV7-9 . TGTGCCAGCAGCGCAACTAGCGGGAGGCCAAACACCGGGGAGCTGTTTTTT CASSATSGRPNTGELFF
TRBJ2-3 TRBD2 TRBV27 . TGTGCCAGCAGTTCCAGACTAGCGGGATCGGAAGATACGCAGTATTTT CASSSRLAGSEDTQYF
TRBJ2-7 . TRBV6-1 many TGTGCCAGCAGTGAAGCGACACGCGGTTCCTACGAGCAGTACTTC CASSEATRGSYEQYF
TRBJ2-3 TRBD2 TRBV27 . TGTGCCAGCATGCTTCGGCTAGCGGGGGGCACAGATACGCAGTATTTT CASMLRLAGGTDTQYF
TRBJ2-1 TRBD1 TRBV12-3/TRBV12-4 . TGTGCCAGCAGTTTACGGACAGGGGGTCATTTGCAGTTCTTC CASSLRTGGHLQFF
TRBJ1-1 . TRBV6-4 . TGTGCCAGCAGTGACTTAGGGCGCCTAAGTGGGAACACTGAAGCTTTCTTT CASSDLGRLSGNTEAFF
TRBJ2-7 TRBD2 TRBV19 once TGTGCCAGTAGTATTGGGAGGGCCTGGGACGAGCAGTACTTC CASSIGRAWDEQYF
TRBJ2-7 . TRBV20-1 many TGCAGTGCTAGAGTTGGGGCCAACTACGAGCAGTACTTC CSARVGANYEQYF
TRBJ1-1 TRBD1 TRBV7-8 few TGTGCCAGCAGCGGATACAGGGGTTTTGACACTGAAGCTTTCTTT CASSGYRGFDTEAFF
TRBJ1-2 TRBD1 TRBV29-1 . TGCAGCGTTCCGACCGGGACAGGGAGAGGCTACACCTTC CSVPTGTGRGYTF